One T cell receptor (beta chain) is described in this entry. Its antigen remains unidentified. This CDR3 is 16 amino acids long. Germline V CDR1 and CDR2: LNHDA, SQIVND (reference sequence). Trimming removed 3 bases at V and 2 bases at J, with 13 bases between. This entry comes from a study of cytomegalovirus exposure and HLA in healthy donors. Study information: Across 300 to 400 genotyped donors, 81% landed in the Caucasian-associated ancestry cluster. Study conclusions and caveats: Confirmation in vitro established that a few CMV-associated chains were specific for CMV antigens.

Amplification used 60 Vbeta primers and 13 Jbeta primers. Measured with immunoSEQ multiplex PCR; TCRdb has only the in-frame clones, and not every one. The data contain some 140,000 clones, approximately 79% of them singletons. Specimen: PBMCs. V usage is TRBV19 and J usage is TRBJ2-2; weak D call: TRBD1 (6 bases). The sequence came from a man younger than 30 in good health and CMV-seronegative. CDR3 DNA: TGTGCCAGTAGTATGACCACAGGGATAAACACCGGGGAGCTGTTTTTT. It encodes CASSMTTGINTGELFF.